Included here is one TCR beta chain sequence, with context. The antigen is unknown. This entry is derived from a study of CD8 T cells in Susac syndrome. Study-wide results and limits: CD4+ repertoires of Susac syndrome patients lacked detectable clonal expansion.

The CDR3 spans 17 residues. The V and J ends lost 2 bases and 6 bases, in that order; junction bases with no gene match: 8. The germline CDR1 and CDR2 sequences are SGHRS and YFSETQ. Reverse transcription used roughly 0.5 to 1 ug RNA and random hexamers. One entry per CDR3 protein results from TCRdb running MiXCR on the immunoSEQ multiplex PCR reads. Of about 180,000 distinct CDR3 sequences listed, around 94% are singletons. Sequencing input: CD4+ T cells from PBMCs. V gene TRBV5-1 combines with J gene TRBJ2-1, with TRBD2 matching 13 bases. The TCR originated in a human donor with Susac syndrome. CDR3 sequence: CASSFQLAGGRSNEQFF. The CDR3 region has the DNA TGCGCCAGCAGCTTTCAACTAGCGGGAGGGAGAAGCAATGAGCAGTTCTTC.